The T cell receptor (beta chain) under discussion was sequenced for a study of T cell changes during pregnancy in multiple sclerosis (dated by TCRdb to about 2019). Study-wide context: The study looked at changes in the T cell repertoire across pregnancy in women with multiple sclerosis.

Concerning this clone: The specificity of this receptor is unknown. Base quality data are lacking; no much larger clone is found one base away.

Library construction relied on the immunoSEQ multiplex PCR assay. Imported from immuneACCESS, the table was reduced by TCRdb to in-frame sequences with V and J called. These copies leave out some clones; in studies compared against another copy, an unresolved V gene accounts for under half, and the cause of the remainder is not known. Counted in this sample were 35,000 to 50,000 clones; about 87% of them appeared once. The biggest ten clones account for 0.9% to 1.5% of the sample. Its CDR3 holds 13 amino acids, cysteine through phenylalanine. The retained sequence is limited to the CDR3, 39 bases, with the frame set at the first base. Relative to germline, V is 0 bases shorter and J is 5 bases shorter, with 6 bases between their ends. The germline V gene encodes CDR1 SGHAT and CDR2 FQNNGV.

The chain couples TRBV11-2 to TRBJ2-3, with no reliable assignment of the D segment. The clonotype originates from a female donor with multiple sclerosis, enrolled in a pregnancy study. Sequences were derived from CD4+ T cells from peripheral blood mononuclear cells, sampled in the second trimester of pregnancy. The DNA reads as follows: TGTGCCAGCAGCTTAGACCGAGGAGATACGCAGTATTTT. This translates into CASSLDRGDTQYF.